These 23 T cell receptor beta chains came from one sample sequenced in a study of blood T cell repertoires in COVID-19. Sequencing was performed with immunoSEQ multiplex PCR; in TCRdb, only in-frame clones are kept and a portion is missing. The sample has approximately 210,000 clones; approximately 90% are singletons. Specimen: peripheral blood. Every receptor here comes from a middle-aged woman who had recovered from COVID-19.

The chain couples TRBV7-9 to TRBJ1-2; D remains ambiguous. Germline CDR1 SEHNR, CDR2 FQNEAQ (reference sequence). The CDR3 extends over 17 amino acids. Trimming removed 5 bases from V and 0 bases from J, with 19 bases in between. The CDR3 reads CASSPPLESTTNYGYTF. CDR3 DNA: TGTGCCAGCAGCCCTCCTTTAGAGTCCACCACTAACTATGGCTACACCTTC.

This chain links TRBV28 with TRBJ2-1, with D possibly TRBD2 on 5 matching bases. Germline CDR1 MDHEN, CDR2 SYDVKM. The CDR3 has 14 residues. V was trimmed by 7 bases and J by 4 bases, leaving 14 bases between them. CDR3 sequence (DNA): TGTGCCAGCACGAATCCGGGGTATTACAATGAGCAGTTCTTC. The encoded protein is CASTNPGYYNEQFF.

A note on this clone: The sample contains more than one DNA sequence encoding this CDR3. The V gene is TRBV5-1, the J gene TRBJ1-2; no reliable D call. The CDR3 length is 13 residues. The germline gives CDR1 SGHRS, CDR2 YFSETQ. Trimming took 0 bases from V and 2 from J, leaving 5 bases between them. In nucleotides, the CDR3 is TGCGCCAGCAGCTTGGATGGCAACTATGGCTACACCTTC. This codes for CASSLDGNYGYTF.

The chain recombines TRBV6-1 with TRBJ2-7; 13 bases align to TRBD2. The CDR3 is made up of 18 amino acids. The V gene's germline CDR1 is MNHNS and CDR2 SASEGT. The V segment lost 3 bases and the J segment 2 bases; nucleotides outside the gene matches: 10. CDR3 in amino acids: CASSDPGTSGIRPYEQYF. The CDR3 DNA sequence: TGTGCCAGCAGTGACCCCGGGACTAGCGGGATCCGCCCCTACGAGCAGTACTTC.

The rearrangement links TRBV10-3 to TRBJ1-2; TRBD1 matches 9 bases. The CDR3 sequence is 11 residues long. Germline V gene lookup returns CDR1 ENHRY and CDR2 SYGVKD. The ends lost 6 bases at V and 8 bases at J; junction bases unmatched: 1. CDR3 nucleotides: TGTGCCATCAGAACAGGGGGCGGCTACACCTTC. Encoded protein: CAIRTGGGYTF.

The chain links TRBV14 to TRBJ2-1; TRBD2 aligns across 7 bases. The V gene end was trimmed by 0 bases and the J gene end by 4 bases; junction bases not matched to a gene: 12. Germline V gene lookup returns CDR1 SGHDN and CDR2 FVKESK. The CDR3 is made up of 18 amino acids. The CDR3 DNA is TGTGCCAGCAGCCAAGATCGCGGGAGAGCCGGCCGGTACAATGAGCAGTTCTTC. This gives the protein CASSQDRGRAGRYNEQFF.

This clone came up a few times. J is TRBJ1-2 and V is TRBV27; the D gene is possibly TRBD1 (5 bases). The CDR3 spans 13 residues. V lost 3 bases and J 8 bases, leaving 13 bases between the germline ends. The V gene's germline CDR1 is MNHEY and CDR2 SMNVEV (reference sequence). The CDR3 nucleotides are TGTGCCAGCAGTTTCCCCGCGGGGCGAGGCTACACCTTC. Residues: CASSFPAGRGYTF.

V usage is TRBV28 and J usage is TRBJ1-1; D gene uncertain. From germline, CDR1 is MDHEN and CDR2 SYDVKM. Deletions cut 6 bases from V and 1 base from J, with 15 bases between. There are 15 residues in the CDR3. CDR3 protein: CASRGSLGTNTEAFF. CDR3 DNA: TGTGCCAGCAGGGGGAGCCTCGGAACGAACACTGAAGCTTTCTTT.

This rearrangement joins TRBV27 to TRBJ2-1; no definite D call. V lost 6 bases and J lost 0, with 15 bases in between. The CDR3 sequence is 16 residues long. CDR1 and CDR2 (germline): MNHEY, SMNVEV (reference sequence). The CDR3 nucleotides are TGTGCCAGCAGCGATCACAGTGAACCCTCCTACAATGAGCAGTTCTTC. It yields the protein CASSDHSEPSYNEQFF.

The CDR3 sequence is CAISDPRTRLAETTRDSYEQYF. As DNA, the CDR3 is TGTGCCATCAGTGACCCAAGAACCCGACTAGCGGAAACTACCCGGGATTCCTACGAGCAGTACTTC. This chain joins TRBV10-3 and TRBJ2-7, with 9 positions matching TRBD2. The CDR3 runs 22 residues. Trimming cost V 3 bases and J 1 base; bases outside gene matches: 25. CDR1 and CDR2 from the germline V gene are ENHRY and SYGVKD.

A note on this clone: One end of the junction fails to match germline, which may point to a read error. The chain's CDR3 is CASREGQGGTEAFF. The CDR3 coding sequence is TGTGCCAGCAGGGAAGGACAGGGGGGCACTGAAGCTTTCTTT. The V call is TRBV6-1, the J call TRBJ1-1; TRBD1 matches at 10 bases. The CDR3 loop spans 14 amino acids. Germline lookup yields CDR1 MNHNS and CDR2 SASEGT.

J is TRBJ2-7 and V is TRBV4-2; TRBD1 agrees at 7 bases. The CDR3 is 15 amino acids. V lost 0 bases to trimming and J lost 2 bases; unmatched junction nucleotides: 4. CDR1 and CDR2 from the germline V gene are LGHNA and YNFKEQ. CDR3 bases: TGTGCCAGCAGCCAAGAAGAGACAGGGACCTACGAGCAGTACTTC. It is translated as CASSQEETGTYEQYF.

The CDR3 sequence is CASSLLSSEAFF. The CDR3 nucleotides are TGTGCCAGCAGCTTACTATCTTCCGAAGCTTTCTTT. This chain uses TRBV7-9 with TRBJ1-1; unclear D gene. Trimming shortened V by 2 bases and J by 8 bases, and 9 bases separated the two germline ends. CDR1 and CDR2 from the germline V gene are SEHNR and FQNEAQ (reference sequence). The CDR3 sequence is 12 residues long.

The rearrangement uses TRBV5-1 and TRBJ2-2; D is unresolved. CDR3 size: 17 residues. Per the germline V gene, CDR1 is SGHRS and CDR2 is YFSETQ. Trimming took 4 bases from V and 6 from J, leaving 22 bases between them. CDR3 amino acids: CASSTAAGLDAPGELFF. The CDR3 bases are TGCGCCAGCAGCACCGCCGCTGGGCTCGACGCTCCCGGGGAGCTGTTTTTT.

The J gene is TRBJ1-4, the V gene TRBV7-9; TRBD1 might be the D (6 bases). CDR1 and CDR2 (germline): SEHNR, FQNEAQ (reference sequence). Trimming cost V 4 bases and J 6 bases, with 12 bases left between them. This CDR3 comprises 14 residues. CDR3 loop: CASSSGGGDEKLFF. CDR3 bases: TGTGCCAGCAGCTCAGGCGGGGGCGATGAAAAACTGTTTTTT.

The V and J genes are TRBV15 and TRBJ2-2, with TRBD2 matching 9 bases. CDR1 LNHNV and CDR2 YYDKDF come from the germline V gene (reference sequence). With 2 bases clipped from V and 3 bases from J, the junction kept 4 bases outside the gene matches. CDR3 length equals 16 residues. The CDR3, as DNA: TGTGCCACCAGCAGACAACAGCGGGAGGACACCGGGGAGCTGTTTTTT. Its translation: CATSRQQREDTGELFF.

The chain uses TRBV7-2 and TRBJ1-1; perhaps TRBD1 as D (5 bases). This CDR3 has 16 residues. Germline assignment: CDR1 SGHTA and CDR2 FQGNSA. V was shortened by 4 bases and J by 1 base, with 16 bases between the two germline ends. CDR3 region: CASSSEATAKNTEAFF. The CDR3, as DNA: TGTGCCAGCAGCTCCGAGGCGACAGCAAAGAACACTGAAGCTTTCTTT.

Written as DNA, the CDR3 is TGTGCCAGCAGCTTGGGGGACAGGTCATCCTACGAGCAGTACTTC. Translation gives CASSLGDRSSYEQYF. This chain joins TRBV7-9 and TRBJ2-7; 8 bases fit TRBD1. Germline V gene lookup returns CDR1 SEHNR and CDR2 FQNEAQ (reference sequence). This CDR3 has 15 residues. Losses at the gene ends were 3 bases for V and 1 base for J; bases not matched to a gene: 5.

The chain uses TRBV3-1 (or the pseudogene TRBV3-2) and TRBJ2-7; D not certain. The CDR3 has 13 amino acids. V was pared by 4 bases and J by 0 bases, with 7 bases between. Germline V gene sequence: CDR1 LGHDT, CDR2 YNNKEL (reference sequence). CDR3 residues: CASSLVPSYEQYF. CDR3 sequence (DNA): TGTGCCAGCAGCCTAGTCCCCTCCTACGAGCAGTACTTC.

CDR3 sequence: CASSTRGNTGELFF. As DNA, the CDR3 is TGTGCCAGCAGCACAAGGGGCAACACCGGGGAGCTGTTTTTT. V and J are TRBV7-9 and TRBJ2-2, with D perhaps matching TRBD1 (5 bases). There are 14 residues in the CDR3. V was pared by 5 bases and J by 2 bases, with 9 bases between. Germline values: CDR1 SEHNR, CDR2 FQNEAQ (reference sequence). The variable domain in full, completed from reference TRBV7-9 and TRBJ2-2, reads DTGVSQNPRHKITKRGQNVTFRCDPISEHNRLYWYRQTLGQGPEFLTYFQNEAQLEKSRLLSDRFSAERPKGSFSTLEIQRTEQGDSAMYLCASSTRGNTGELFFGEGSRLTVL.

V is TRBV19 and J is TRBJ1-1; no clear D gene. Trimming cost V 5 bases and J 1 base, with 8 bases left between them. The CDR3 runs 13 residues. Germline V gene sequence: CDR1 LNHDA, CDR2 SQIVND (reference sequence). The CDR3: CASSLSGNTEAFF. DNA of the CDR3: TGTGCCAGTAGTTTGTCGGGGAACACTGAAGCTTTCTTT.

As for this clone: At the DNA level, this CDR3 is encoded by other sequences in the same sample as well. The chain employs TRBV19 and TRBJ2-1; 11 bases agree with TRBD2. The V gene's germline CDR1 is LNHDA and CDR2 SQIVND (reference sequence). The ends lost 4 bases at V and 4 bases at J; junction bases unmatched: 3. The CDR3 runs to 15 residues. CDR3 DNA sequence: TGTGCCAGTAGTAAGACTAGCGGGGATTACAATGAGCAGTTCTTC. It specifies CASSKTSGDYNEQFF.

The rearrangement links TRBV27 to TRBJ1-1, with unresolved D. Trimming removed 5 bases from V and 2 bases from J, with 12 bases in between. The CDR3 runs to 14 residues. Germline CDR1 reads MNHEY; CDR2 reads SMNVEV (reference sequence). In DNA, the CDR3 is TGTGCCAGCAGTCTCAGCGGGTTTAACACTGAAGCTTTCTTT. Protein product: CASSLSGFNTEAFF.